The source of this T cell receptor beta chain is a study of blood T cell repertoires in COVID-19. Repertoires were generated with immunoSEQ multiplex PCR, while TCRdb's copy carries only in-frame clones and drops some. The sample carries fewer than 200,000 clones, roughly 76% recorded once. Details on this clone: Relative to the germline gene, one junction end is altered; a read error may explain this.

CDR3 length equals 17 residues. CDR1 is SGHTA and CDR2 is FQGTGA in the germline V gene. This chain links TRBV7-3 with TRBJ2-1, with 9 nucleotides matching TRBD2. This clonotype originated in a middle-aged woman with COVID-19, enrolled during active disease. The sequencing input was peripheral blood. The DNA of the CDR3 is TGTGCCAGCAGCCTAACCTCTTCTAGCGGGACCCGCAATGAGCAGTTCTTC. Translation: CASSLTSSSGTRNEQFF. Full variable domain (outside the CDR3, taken from reference TRBV7-3 and TRBJ2-1): GAGVSQTPSNKVTEKGKYVELRCDPISGHTALYWYRQSLGQGPEFLIYFQGTGAADDSGLPNDRFFAVRPEGSVSTLKIQRTERGDSAVYLCASSLTSSSGTRNEQFFGPGTRLTVL.